This T cell receptor (beta chain) is drawn from a study of vaccination and CD4 T cells after COVID-19. Study in general: The convalescents, six males and four females, included two who were Hispanic.

On this clonotype itself: The antigen is not known.

General study results and limits: Convalescent patients' median share of reactive clones seen only post-vaccination was 70% to 90%.

Sample treatment: approximately nine-day PBMC culture with coronavirus spike peptide pools or control peptides (ViraFEST assay). Before TCRs were sequenced, ViraFEST expanded antigen-specific T cells with peptide pools. PBMCs, plated at a few million per well, were grown in the presence of around 10 IU/ml IL-2 and around 10 ug/ml peptide pools. With 5 bases clipped from V and 4 bases from J, the junction kept 7 bases outside the gene matches. The CDR3 is made up of 15 amino acids. Germline V gene data show CDR1 as MNHNS and CDR2 as SASEGT. An Oncomine TCR Beta short-read assay was used to sequence the DNA from cultured CD4+ T cells. TCRdb reprocessed the PCR reads via MiXCR and lists one record per CDR3 protein. The sample carries about 15,000 distinct CDR3 sequences, approximately 73% recorded once.

Sequencing used CD4+ T cells from blood, cultured in vitro. The receptor's source is a human donor who had recovered from COVID-19. The V call is TRBV6-1, the J call TRBJ1-4; 7 positions agree with TRBD1. CDR3 region: CASSKRGLGNEKLFF. The CDR3 coding sequence is TGTGCCAGCAGTAAGAGGGGGCTTGGTAATGAAAAACTGTTTTTT.